The next 15 T cell receptor beta chains were all read from a single sample in a study of blood T cell repertoires in COVID-19. Sequenced by immunoSEQ multiplex PCR; TCRdb stores in-frame clones only, minus some. The profile covers roughly 420,000 clones, with roughly 90% appearing a single time and about 0.89% taken by the ten largest. The source material was PBMCs or T cells enriched from blood (not recorded which). These receptors originate from a woman in her twenties or thirties with acute COVID-19.

The J gene is TRBJ1-1, the V gene TRBV6-5, with 10 bases fitting TRBD1. Looked up from germline, CDR1 is MNHEY and CDR2 is SVGAGI. J gave up 5 bases and V 6 bases, and 6 bases lay outside the gene matches. The CDR3 consists of 14 residues. The CDR3 protein is CASRDRGPRTEAFF. DNA of the CDR3: TGTGCCAGCAGAGACAGGGGGCCTAGGACTGAAGCTTTCTTT.

The J gene is TRBJ1-4, the V gene TRBV20-1; TRBD1 aligns across 7 bases. The germline V gene encodes CDR1 DFQATT and CDR2 SNEGSKA (reference sequence). V lost 6 bases and J lost 15; bases outside the gene matches: 10. This CDR3 comprises 11 residues. Written as DNA, the CDR3 is TGCAGTGCAGCGGATCGACAGGGTTTGTTTTTT. Amino acid sequence: CSAADRQGLFF.

V is TRBV11-2 and J is TRBJ2-7, with 9 bases matching TRBD2. The CDR3 sequence is 13 residues long. The germline V gene encodes CDR1 SGHAT and CDR2 FQNNGV. Trimming cost V 8 bases and J 3 bases; bases outside gene matches: 5. The CDR3 nucleotides are TGTGCCAGCCCTAGCGGGGTGTACTACGAGCAGTACTTC. Protein sequence: CASPSGVYYEQYF.

The chain combines TRBV11-3 with TRBJ1-3; TRBD1 matches 10 bases. V was pared by 9 bases and J by 0 bases, with 14 bases of the junction left unmatched. Germline CDR1 is SGHNT and CDR2 is YENEEA. The CDR3 consists of 18 residues. The DNA for the CDR3 is TGTGCCAGACCTAAACCCCCGGGACAGGGGAGCTCTGGAAACACCATATATTTT. Translating it yields CARPKPPGQGSSGNTIYF.

The chain joins TRBV6-6 to TRBJ2-1, with D unclear. CDR3 length: 14 residues. The germline gives CDR1 MNHNY, CDR2 SVGAGI (reference sequence). Trimming took off 6 bases at V and 2 bases at J, with 11 bases between the two ends. This CDR3 is CASSQALTYNEQFF. CDR3 coding DNA: TGTGCCAGCAGCCAAGCCTTAACCTACAATGAGCAGTTCTTC.

This clone was observed a single time. The genes are TRBV10-3 and TRBJ1-3; D unclear. The CDR3 sequence is 17 residues long. From germline, CDR1 is ENHRY and CDR2 SYGVKD. V shed 10 bases and J shed 2 bases, with 24 bases lying between them. The CDR3: CATGVATGGNTGNTIYF. The CDR3 DNA is TGTGCCACCGGAGTCGCGACCGGAGGGAACACTGGAAACACCATATATTTT.

V and J are TRBV2 and TRBJ1-5, with D hard to call. V lost 4 bases and J 3 bases, leaving 10 bases between the germline ends. The CDR3 consists of 14 residues. Germline CDR1 is SNHLY and CDR2 is FYNNEI. CDR3 nucleotide sequence: TGTGCCAGCAGTGGACCGGGTCCCAATCAGCCCCAGCATTTT. It translates to CASSGPGPNQPQHF.

This clone was seen a single time. The chain links TRBV18 to TRBJ2-7; 9 bases agree with TRBD1. The CDR3 has 15 residues. The V segment lost 1 base and the J segment 5 bases; nucleotides outside the gene matches: 6. Germline V lookup: CDR1 KGHSH, CDR2 LQKENI. The CDR3 nucleotides are TGTGCCAGCTCACCACAAATACAGGGGGCCAACGAGCAGTACTTC. Protein product: CASSPQIQGANEQYF. The whole variable domain, remainder taken from reference TRBV18 and TRBJ2-7, is NAGVMQNPRHLVRRRGQEARLRCSPMKGHSHVYWYRQLPEEGLKFMVYLQKENIIDESGMPKERFSAEFPKEGPSILRIQQVVRGDSAAYFCASSPQIQGANEQYFGPGTRLTVT.

The chain carries TRBV27 and TRBJ1-2, with 9 bases lining up with TRBD1. The J segment lost 1 base and the V segment lost 5 bases, leaving 17 bases of the junction unmatched. CDR3 length: 19 amino acids. In germline, CDR1 is MNHEY, CDR2 SMNVEV (reference sequence). CDR3 region: CASSATHLGQGLRNYGYTF. CDR3 coding DNA: TGTGCCAGCAGTGCCACACACTTAGGACAGGGGCTACGTAACTATGGCTACACCTTC.

The chain has TRBV30 and TRBJ1-2; TRBD1 matches 10 bases. The CDR3 extends over 16 amino acids. Germline CDR1 and CDR2: GTSNPN and SVGIG (reference sequence). V lost 3 bases, J lost 3 bases, and 10 bases stayed unmatched. The CDR3 loop reads CAWSGDRGKRHYGYTF. DNA for the CDR3: TGTGCCTGGAGCGGGGACAGGGGAAAGCGGCACTATGGCTACACCTTC.

This clone was found once. The chain couples TRBV29-1 to TRBJ2-5; the match to TRBD1 covers 8 bases. CDR1 and CDR2 from the germline V gene are SQVTM and ANQGSEA. V lost 5 bases to trimming and J lost 5 bases; unmatched junction nucleotides: 7. There are 13 residues in the CDR3. CDR3 loop: CSVYSGGRETQYF. CDR3 coding DNA: TGCAGCGTTTACTCAGGGGGCCGGGAGACCCAGTACTTC.

The V gene is TRBV2, the J gene TRBJ2-3; perhaps TRBD2 as D (6 bases). The germline V and J ends were trimmed by 5 bases and 11 bases, with 14 bases remaining between them. The CDR3 extends over 12 amino acids. Germline V gene lookup returns CDR1 SNHLY and CDR2 FYNNEI. The CDR3 protein is CASSPSAPRQYF. In DNA form, the CDR3 reads TGTGCCAGCAGTCCTAGCGCTCCACGGCAGTATTTT.

J is TRBJ2-1 and V is TRBV19; TRBD2 matches 11 bases. The CDR3 is 17 residues long. J gave up 5 bases and V 7 bases, and 13 bases lay outside the gene matches. Germline CDR1 LNHDA, CDR2 SQIVND (reference sequence). The DNA of the CDR3 is TGTGCCAGTATTACTAGCGGGGGCGCCCCCCCTAACAATGAGCAGTTCTTC. Translated, it gives CASITSGGAPPNNEQFF.

The rearrangement links TRBV24-1 to TRBJ1-3; TRBD1 matches 7 bases. CDR3 length equals 17 residues. V lost 3 bases, J lost 2 bases, and 9 bases stayed unmatched. The germline V gene encodes CDR1 KGHDR and CDR2 SFDVKD. The CDR3 sequence: CATSDPRDRTAGNTIYF. DNA of the CDR3: TGTGCCACCAGTGATCCAAGGGACAGAACGGCTGGAAACACCATATATTTT.

This chain links TRBV7-9 with TRBJ2-1; the D gene is possibly TRBD2 (6 bases). CDR3 size: 17 residues. Trimming took off 4 bases at V and 7 bases at J, with 23 bases between the two ends. In germline, CDR1 is SEHNR, CDR2 FQNEAQ (reference sequence). The CDR3 region is CASSSPSGTPLGNEQFF. The DNA of the CDR3 is TGTGCCAGCAGCTCCCCTTCCGGGACTCCCCTTGGGAATGAGCAGTTCTTC.